The rows below give T cell receptor beta chains drawn from one sample of a study of T-cell memory formation after mild COVID-19. MiXCR, applied by TCRdb to the 5' RACE reads, yields one record per CDR3 protein. The data show around 200,000 distinct CDR3 sequences, with under 20% seen just once and roughly 4.3% held by the top ten. Sample: PBMCs or a T cell subset sorted from them (not recorded which). The receptors shown here come from a man between 18 and 35 years old who had mild COVID-19 (a few samples of this study predate the infection). Cell type and time point are not known. CDR3s include the opening cysteine and the closing phenylalanine or tryptophan. The D gene is left open where the match is weak. Clone size is stated in some rows and not others, as once, few, many or a class when expanded.

TRBD2	TRBJ2-5	TRBV9	17	-	CASSEGPGGRARETQYF	TGTGCCAGCAGCGAGGGTCCGGGGGGGCGCGCCCGAGAGACCCAGTACTTC
TRBD1	TRBJ2-3	TRBV6-1	15	few	CASRTGLGDTDTQYF	TGTGCCAGCAGGACAGGGTTGGGGGACACAGATACGCAGTATTTT
-	TRBJ1-2	TRBV10-3	17	few	CAISESRRSKTNYGYTF	TGTGCCATCAGTGAGTCTCGCAGGTCAAAAACTAACTATGGCTACACCTTC
-	TRBJ1-1	TRBV7-9	15	-	CASSLGGTMNTEAFF	TGTGCCAGCAGTCTAGGTGGGACCATGAACACTGAAGCTTTCTTT
-	TRBJ2-3	TRBV7-9	15	-	CASSLLGSSTDTQYF	TGTGCCAGCAGCTTGTTAGGATCTAGCACAGATACGCAGTATTTT
TRBD1	TRBJ1-5	TRBV6-5	15	once	CASSYSTGKNQPQHF	TGTGCCAGCAGTTACTCGACAGGGAAGAATCAGCCCCAGCATTTT
-	TRBJ1-2	TRBV5-1	14	-	CASSLASGPGGYTF	TGCGCCAGCAGCTTGGCCTCGGGTCCTGGTGGCTACACCTTC
-	TRBJ2-2	TRBV24-1	14	-	CATSDFRRSGELFF	TGTGCCACCAGTGATTTTAGGAGGTCCGGGGAGCTGTTTTTT
-	TRBJ1-2	TRBV5-1	14	few	CASSFEWDNYGYTF	TGCGCCAGCAGCTTTGAGTGGGATAACTATGGCTACACCTTC
-	TRBJ1-6	TRBV6-5	14	few	CASRVEGVRSPLHF	TGTGCCAGCAGGGTAGAGGGTGTTAGGTCACCCCTCCACTTT
TRBD1	TRBJ1-4	TRBV7-2	14	-	CASSLDRGGEKLFF	TGTGCCAGCAGCTTGGACAGGGGAGGGGAAAAACTGTTTTTT
-	TRBJ1-5	TRBV12-3/TRBV12-4	13	-	CASTLGVGQPQHF	TGTGCCAGCACCTTGGGGGTGGGTCAGCCCCAGCATTTT
TRBD1	TRBJ2-5	TRBV7-2	16	many	CASSLVDRGVEETQYF	TGTGCCAGCAGCTTAGTGGACAGGGGGGTTGAGGAGACCCAGTACTTC
TRBD1	TRBJ1-1	TRBV6-2/TRBV6-3	14	few	CASRQQGLNTEAFF	TGTGCCAGCAGACAACAGGGGTTGAACACTGAAGCTTTCTTT
-	TRBJ2-7	TRBV11-1	14	few	CASSLAGKAYEQYF	TGTGCCAGCAGCTTGGCTGGTAAGGCCTACGAGCAGTACTTC
TRBD1	TRBJ2-7	TRBV7-2	13	many	CASSLGTGGRQYF	TGTGCCAGCAGCTTGGGGACAGGGGGTAGGCAGTACTTC
-	TRBJ2-3	TRBV20-1	12	-	CSARERSDTQYF	TGCAGTGCTAGAGAGAGGTCAGATACGCAGTATTTT
TRBD1	TRBJ2-3	TRBV20-1	15	few	CSARDAGQGTDTQYF	TGCAGTGCTAGAGACGCGGGACAGGGCACAGATACGCAGTATTTT
-	TRBJ2-3	TRBV7-9	15	-	CASSLGVYGPDTQYF	TGTGCCAGCAGCTTAGGGGTTTATGGCCCAGATACGCAGTATTTT
-	TRBJ1-1	TRBV5-1	13	few	CASKVQGNTEAFF	TGCGCCAGCAAGGTACAGGGGAACACTGAAGCTTTCTTT
-	TRBJ2-3	TRBV7-2	16	-	CASSPRPGVGGDTQYF	TGTGCCAGCAGCCCCCGCCCGGGGGTGGGGGGAGATACGCAGTATTTT
TRBD2	TRBJ2-3	TRBV20-1	15	many	CSAHSAGGGTDTQYF	TGCAGTGCTCATTCTGCGGGGGGAGGAACAGATACGCAGTATTTT
-	TRBJ1-4	TRBV20-1	13	few	CSARKVQGEKLFF	TGCAGTGCTAGGAAGGTCCAGGGGGAAAAACTGTTTTTT